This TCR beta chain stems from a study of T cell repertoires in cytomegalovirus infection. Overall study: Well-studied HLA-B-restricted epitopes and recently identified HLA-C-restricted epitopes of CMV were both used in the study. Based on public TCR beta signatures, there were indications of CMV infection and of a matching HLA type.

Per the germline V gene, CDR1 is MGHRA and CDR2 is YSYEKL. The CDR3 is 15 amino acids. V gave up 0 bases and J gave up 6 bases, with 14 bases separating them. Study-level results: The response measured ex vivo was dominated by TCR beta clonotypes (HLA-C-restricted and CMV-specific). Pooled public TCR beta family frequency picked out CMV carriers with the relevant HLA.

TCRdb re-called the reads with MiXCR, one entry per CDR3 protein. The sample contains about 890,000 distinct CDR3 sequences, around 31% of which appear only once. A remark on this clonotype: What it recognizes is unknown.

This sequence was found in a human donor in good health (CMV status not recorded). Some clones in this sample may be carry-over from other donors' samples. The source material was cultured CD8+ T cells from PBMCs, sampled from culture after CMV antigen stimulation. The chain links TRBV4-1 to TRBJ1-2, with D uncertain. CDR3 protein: CASSQEPWPDDGYTF. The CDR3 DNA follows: TGCGCCAGCAGCCAAGAACCGTGGCCGGATGATGGCTACACCTTC.